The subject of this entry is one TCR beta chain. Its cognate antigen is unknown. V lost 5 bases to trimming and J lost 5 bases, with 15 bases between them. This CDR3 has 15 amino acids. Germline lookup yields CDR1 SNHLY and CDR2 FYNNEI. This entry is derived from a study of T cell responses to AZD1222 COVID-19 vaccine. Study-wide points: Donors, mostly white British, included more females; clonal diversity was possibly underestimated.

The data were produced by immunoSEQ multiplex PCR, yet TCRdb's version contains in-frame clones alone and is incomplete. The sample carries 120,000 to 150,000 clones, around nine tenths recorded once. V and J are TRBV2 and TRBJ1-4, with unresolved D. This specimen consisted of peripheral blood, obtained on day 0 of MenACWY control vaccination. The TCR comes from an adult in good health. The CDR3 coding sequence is TGTGCCAGCAGTCGTCAGATTATATCAAATGAAAAACTGTTTTTT. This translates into CASSRQIISNEKLFF. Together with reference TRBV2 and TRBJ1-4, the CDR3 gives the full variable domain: EPEVTQTPSHQVTQMGQEVILRCVPISNHLYFYWYRQILGQKVEFLVSFYNNEISEKSEIFDDQFSVERPDGSNFTLKIRSTKLEDSAMYFCASSRQIISNEKLFFGSGTQLSVL.